This T cell receptor (beta chain) was found in a study of patients and donors after allogeneic stem cell transplantation (dated by TCRdb to 2020 to 2022). Preparation of the library involved RT-PCR. Sequencing was carried out with a NextSeq 550. Starting from the raw public reads, TCRdb applied fastp trimming at Q25, assembled clones with MiXCR and retained in-frame beta chains. Every CDR3 protein is listed once, alongside the most common genes and DNA of its rows. A total of over 400,000 distinct CDR3 sequences appear in this sample, around 15% of them only once. 7% to 7.5% of the sample belongs to the ten largest clones. Details on this clonotype: The antigen it recognizes is unknown. The record has no base qualities; no much larger clone is one base away.

The CDR1 and CDR2 encoded by the germline V gene (reference sequence) are LNHDA and SQIVND. The CDR3 goes from the cysteine to the phenylalanine over 17 residues. Of the read, only the CDR3 DNA is kept; its 51 bases are in frame from base 1. After removal of 6 bases from V and 0 bases from J, the junction retains 10 bases not matched to a gene. The sequencing input was blood, either unsorted or a sorted T cell fraction (not recorded which). The rearranged chain carries TRBV19 and TRBJ1-5; 8 junctional bases match TRBD1. The sequence was collected from a human donor who was either an allogeneic HSCT recipient or a stem cell or donor lymphocyte infusion donor (not recorded which). It is not recorded whose cells these are; they may come from a transplant donor. The encoded CDR3 is CASRLRPGQDSNQPQHF. The sequenced DNA is TGTGCCAGTAGGTTAAGACCGGGACAGGATAGCAATCAGCCCCAGCATTTT.